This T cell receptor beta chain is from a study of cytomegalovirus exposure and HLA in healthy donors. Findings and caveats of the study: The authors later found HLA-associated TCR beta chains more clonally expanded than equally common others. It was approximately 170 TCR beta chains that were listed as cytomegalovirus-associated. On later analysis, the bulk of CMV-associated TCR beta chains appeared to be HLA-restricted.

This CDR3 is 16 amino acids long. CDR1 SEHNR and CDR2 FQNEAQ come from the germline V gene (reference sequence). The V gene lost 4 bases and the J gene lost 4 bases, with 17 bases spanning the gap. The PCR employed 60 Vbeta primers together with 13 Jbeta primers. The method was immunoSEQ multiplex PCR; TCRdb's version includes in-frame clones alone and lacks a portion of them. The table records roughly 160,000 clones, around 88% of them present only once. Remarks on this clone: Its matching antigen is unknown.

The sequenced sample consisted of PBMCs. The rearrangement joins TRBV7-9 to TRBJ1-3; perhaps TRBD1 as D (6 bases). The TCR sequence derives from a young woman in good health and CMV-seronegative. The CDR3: CASSSRGQSAGNTIYF. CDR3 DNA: TGTGCCAGCAGCTCACGTGGACAGTCTGCCGGAAACACCATATATTTT.